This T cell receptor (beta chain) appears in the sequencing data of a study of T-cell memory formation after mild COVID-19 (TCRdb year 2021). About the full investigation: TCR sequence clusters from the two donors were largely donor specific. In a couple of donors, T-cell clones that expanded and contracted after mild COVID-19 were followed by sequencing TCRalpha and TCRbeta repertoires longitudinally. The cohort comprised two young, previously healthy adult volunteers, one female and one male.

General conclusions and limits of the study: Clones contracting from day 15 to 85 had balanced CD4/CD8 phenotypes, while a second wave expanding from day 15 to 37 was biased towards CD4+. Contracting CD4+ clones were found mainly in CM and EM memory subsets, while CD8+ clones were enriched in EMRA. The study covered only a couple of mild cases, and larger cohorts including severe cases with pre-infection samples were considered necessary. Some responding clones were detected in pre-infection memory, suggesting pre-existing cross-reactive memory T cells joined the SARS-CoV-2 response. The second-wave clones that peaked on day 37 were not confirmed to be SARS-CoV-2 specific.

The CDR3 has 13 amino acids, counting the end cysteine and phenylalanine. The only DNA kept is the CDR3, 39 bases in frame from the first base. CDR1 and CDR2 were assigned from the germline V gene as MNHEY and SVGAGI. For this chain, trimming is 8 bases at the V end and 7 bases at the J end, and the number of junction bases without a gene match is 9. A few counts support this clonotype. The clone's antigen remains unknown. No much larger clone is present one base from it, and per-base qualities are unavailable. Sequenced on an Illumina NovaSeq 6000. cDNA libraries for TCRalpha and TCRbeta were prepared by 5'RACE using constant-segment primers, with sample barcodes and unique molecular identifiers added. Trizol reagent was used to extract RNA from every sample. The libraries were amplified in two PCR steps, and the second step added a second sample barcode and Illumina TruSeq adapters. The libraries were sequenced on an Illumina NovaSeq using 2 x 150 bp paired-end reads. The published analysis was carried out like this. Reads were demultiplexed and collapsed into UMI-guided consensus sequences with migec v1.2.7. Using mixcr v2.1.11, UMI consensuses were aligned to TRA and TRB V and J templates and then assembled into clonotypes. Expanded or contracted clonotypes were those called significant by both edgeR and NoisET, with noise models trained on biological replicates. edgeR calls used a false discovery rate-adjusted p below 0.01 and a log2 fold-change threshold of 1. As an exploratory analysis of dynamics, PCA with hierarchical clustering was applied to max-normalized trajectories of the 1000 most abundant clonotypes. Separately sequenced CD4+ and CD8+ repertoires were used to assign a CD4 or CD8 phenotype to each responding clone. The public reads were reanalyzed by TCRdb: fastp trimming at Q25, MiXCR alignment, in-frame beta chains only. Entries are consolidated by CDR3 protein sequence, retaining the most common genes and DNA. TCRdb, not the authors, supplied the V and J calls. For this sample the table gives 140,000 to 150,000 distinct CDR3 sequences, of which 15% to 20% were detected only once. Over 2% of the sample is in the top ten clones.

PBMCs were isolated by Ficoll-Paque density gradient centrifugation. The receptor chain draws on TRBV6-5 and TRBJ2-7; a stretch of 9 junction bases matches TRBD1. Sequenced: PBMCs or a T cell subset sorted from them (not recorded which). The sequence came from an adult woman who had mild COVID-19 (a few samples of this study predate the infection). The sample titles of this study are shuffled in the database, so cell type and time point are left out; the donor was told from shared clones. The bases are TGTGCCAGCCAGCGGGACAGGGTGGGTGAGCAGTACTTC. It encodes CASQRDRVGEQYF.